This section outlines one TCR beta chain sequence together with its context. This clonotype was counted at least ten times. This receptor's antigen is unknown. The input lacks base qualities; no much larger clone sits a single base away. Via the germline V gene, CDR1 is SGHVS and CDR2 FNYEAQ. The CDR3 holds 16 amino acids from the cysteine to the phenylalanine. The entry retains the CDR3 DNA only, 48 bases that are in frame from base 1. V gives up 2 bases and J gives up 1 base, and the segment between their germline ends measures 11 bases. To prepare the library, 5' RACE was applied. These reads were obtained on a NextSeq 500. Unique molecular identifiers were attached to individual cDNA molecules in the TCR library protocol so that sequencing error and PCR bias could be corrected. Both TCR alpha and beta chains were sequenced, and tight co-correlation was observed between alpha and beta sequence abundances in each sample. As for the original processing: Decombinator V4 was used to annotate the V gene, J gene and CDR3 of the TCR sequences. Expanded TCRs were defined as changing significantly between any two time points under a Poisson model with p below 0.0001. Abundances of TCRs were expressed as counts per million after normalisation to the total number of TCRs sequenced in each sample. MAIT TCRs were defined by TRAV1-2 paired with TRAJ12, TRAJ20 or TRAJ33, and iNKT TCRs by TRAV10 paired with TRAJ18. VDJdb, accessed 1 November 2021, was searched for CMV, EBV and SARS-CoV-2 annotated TCRs, excluding TCRs annotated for multiple antigens. Through fastp at Q25 and MiXCR, TCRdb rebuilt clones from the public reads, retaining in-frame beta chains. Every CDR3 protein is listed once, alongside the most common genes and DNA of its rows. TCRdb assigned the V and J calls; the authors' analysis was not used. Present in this sample are approximately 56,000 distinct CDR3 sequences, more than 9% of which were seen just once. The ten most abundant clones make up 4% to 4.5% of the sample.

These data belong to a study of early T cells in non-severe SARS-CoV-2 infection (dated by TCRdb to about 2021). General notes on the study: TCR sequencing used bulk RNA from unsorted whole blood, so alpha and beta chains could not be paired. Points the paper makes about the study in general: VDJdb matching was skewed toward anti-spike CD8 responses, so virus-specific expansions were likely underestimated and private and CD4 specificities were missed.

The study was a case-control design nested within a healthcare worker cohort in London, UK, with weekly nasopharyngeal swab PCR tests and blood sampling. Healthcare workers were enrolled in the week of the UK lockdown, from 23 to 31 March 2020, and were followed every week for up to roughly 15 weeks. The source material was whole blood. In this chain, TRBV7-6 is recombined with TRBJ2-2; the D gene is unclear. The sequence was collected from an adult who was a healthcare worker with PCR-confirmed SARS-CoV-2 infection or an uninfected control (not recorded which). Here is the DNA: TGTGCCAGCAGCTTATACCCCCCAGGGAACACCGGGGAGCTGTTTTTT. It encodes CASSLYPPGNTGELFF.